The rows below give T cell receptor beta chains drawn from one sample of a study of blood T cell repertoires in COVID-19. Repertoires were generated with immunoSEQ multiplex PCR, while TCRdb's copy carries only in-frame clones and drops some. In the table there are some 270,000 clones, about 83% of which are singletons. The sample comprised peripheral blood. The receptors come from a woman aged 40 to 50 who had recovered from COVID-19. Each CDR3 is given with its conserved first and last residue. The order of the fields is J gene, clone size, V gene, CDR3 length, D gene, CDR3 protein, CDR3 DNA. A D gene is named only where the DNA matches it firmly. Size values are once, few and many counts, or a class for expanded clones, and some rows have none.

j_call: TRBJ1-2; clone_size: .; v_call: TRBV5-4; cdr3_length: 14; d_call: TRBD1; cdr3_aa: CASSMGQGVYGYTF; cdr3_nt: TGTGCCAGCAGCATGGGACAGGGGGTCTATGGCTACACCTTC
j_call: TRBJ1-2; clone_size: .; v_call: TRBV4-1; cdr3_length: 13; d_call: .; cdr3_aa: CASSRDSAYGYTF; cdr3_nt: TGCGCCAGCAGCCGCGACTCGGCGTATGGCTACACCTTC
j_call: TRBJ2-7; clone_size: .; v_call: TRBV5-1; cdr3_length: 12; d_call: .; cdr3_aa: CASSLDGDEQYF; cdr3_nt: TGCGCCAGCAGCCTGGACGGAGACGAGCAGTACTTC
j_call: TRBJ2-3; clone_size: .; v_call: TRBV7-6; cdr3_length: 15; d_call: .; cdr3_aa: CASSLGAHSGDTQYF; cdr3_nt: TGTGCCAGCAGCTTAGGGGCTCACTCAGGAGATACGCAGTATTTT
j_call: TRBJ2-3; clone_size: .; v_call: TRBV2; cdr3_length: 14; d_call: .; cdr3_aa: CASDQRASTDTQYF; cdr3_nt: TGTGCCAGCGATCAGCGGGCTAGCACAGATACGCAGTATTTT
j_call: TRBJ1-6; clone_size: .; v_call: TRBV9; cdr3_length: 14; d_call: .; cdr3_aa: CASSVLGDNSPLHF; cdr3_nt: TGTGCCAGCAGCGTACTCGGGGATAATTCACCCCTCCACTTT
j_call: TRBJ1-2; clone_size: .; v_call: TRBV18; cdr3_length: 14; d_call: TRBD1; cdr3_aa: CASSQNQGDYGYTF; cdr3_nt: TGTGCCAGCTCGCAAAATCAGGGGGACTATGGCTACACCTTC
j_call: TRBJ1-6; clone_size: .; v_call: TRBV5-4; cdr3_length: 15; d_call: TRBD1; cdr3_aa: CASRGAGQANSPLHF; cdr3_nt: TGTGCCAGCAGGGGGGCGGGACAGGCGAATTCACCCCTCCACTTT
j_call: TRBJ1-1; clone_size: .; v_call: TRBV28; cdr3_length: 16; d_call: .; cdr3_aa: CASSLRSWGGYTEAFF; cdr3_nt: TGTGCCAGCAGTTTAAGGAGCTGGGGAGGTTACACTGAAGCTTTCTTT
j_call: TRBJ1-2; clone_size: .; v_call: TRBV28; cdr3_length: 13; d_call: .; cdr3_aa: CASTTIGRGGYTF; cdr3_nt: TGTGCCAGCACCACAATTGGGCGAGGGGGCTACACCTTC
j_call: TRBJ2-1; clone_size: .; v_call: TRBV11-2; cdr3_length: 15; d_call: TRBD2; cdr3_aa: CASEPLGGGYNEQFF; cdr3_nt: TGTGCCAGCGAACCCCTGGGCGGGGGGTACAATGAGCAGTTCTTC
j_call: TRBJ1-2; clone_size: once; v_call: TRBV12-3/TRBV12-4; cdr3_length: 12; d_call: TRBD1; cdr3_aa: CASSRTGRDYTF; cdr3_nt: TGTGCCAGCAGTAGGACAGGGAGAGACTACACCTTC
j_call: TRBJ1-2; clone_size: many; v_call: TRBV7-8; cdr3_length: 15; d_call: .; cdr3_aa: CASSLEPGFNYGYTF; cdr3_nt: TGTGCCAGCAGCTTAGAGCCAGGGTTTAACTATGGCTACACCTTC
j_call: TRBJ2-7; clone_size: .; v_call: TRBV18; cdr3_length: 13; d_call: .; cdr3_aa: CASSPGMIYEQYF; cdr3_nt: TGTGCCAGCTCACCCGGGATGATCTACGAGCAGTACTTC
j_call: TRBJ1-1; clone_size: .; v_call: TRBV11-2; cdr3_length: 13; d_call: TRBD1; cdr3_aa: CASMHRGHGEAFF; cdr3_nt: TGTGCCAGTATGCACAGGGGGCACGGTGAAGCTTTCTTT
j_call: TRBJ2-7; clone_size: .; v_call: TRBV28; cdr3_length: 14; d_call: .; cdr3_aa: CASTPVGAAYEQYF; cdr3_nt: TGTGCCAGCACACCCGTGGGGGCCGCCTACGAGCAGTACTTC
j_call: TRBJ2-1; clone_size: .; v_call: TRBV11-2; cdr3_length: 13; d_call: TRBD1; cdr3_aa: CASSSDRDNEQFF; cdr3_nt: TGTGCCAGCAGCTCCGACAGGGATAATGAGCAGTTCTTC
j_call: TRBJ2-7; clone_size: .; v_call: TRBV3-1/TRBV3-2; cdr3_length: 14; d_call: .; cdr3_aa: CASKFQANSYEQYF; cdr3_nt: TGTGCCAGCAAGTTTCAGGCGAACTCCTACGAGCAGTACTTC
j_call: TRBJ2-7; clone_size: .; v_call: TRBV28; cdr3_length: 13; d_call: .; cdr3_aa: CASSRTVSYEQYF; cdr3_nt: TGTGCCAGCAGTCGGACAGTCTCCTACGAGCAGTACTTC
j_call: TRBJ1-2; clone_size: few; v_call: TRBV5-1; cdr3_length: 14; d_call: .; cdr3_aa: CASSAGTLYYGYTF; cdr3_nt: TGCGCCAGCAGCGCCGGGACACTTTACTATGGCTACACCTTC
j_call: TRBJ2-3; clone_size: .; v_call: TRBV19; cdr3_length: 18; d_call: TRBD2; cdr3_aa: CASSMGLAGGTSTDTQYF; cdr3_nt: TGTGCCAGTAGTATGGGACTAGCGGGGGGGACAAGCACAGATACGCAGTATTTT
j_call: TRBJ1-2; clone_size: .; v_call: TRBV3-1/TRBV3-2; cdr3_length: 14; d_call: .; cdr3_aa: CASSLNLGREGYTF; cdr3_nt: TGTGCCAGCAGCCTAAACCTTGGGCGGGAAGGCTACACCTTC
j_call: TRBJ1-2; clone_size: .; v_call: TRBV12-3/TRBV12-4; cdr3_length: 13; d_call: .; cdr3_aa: CATAGEGQNGYTF; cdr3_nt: TGTGCCACCGCCGGGGAGGGGCAGAATGGCTACACCTTC
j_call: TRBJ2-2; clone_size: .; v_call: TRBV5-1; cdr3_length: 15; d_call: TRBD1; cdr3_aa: CASSLGTGHAGELFF; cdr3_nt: TGCGCCAGCAGCTTGGGGACAGGACACGCCGGGGAGCTGTTTTTT
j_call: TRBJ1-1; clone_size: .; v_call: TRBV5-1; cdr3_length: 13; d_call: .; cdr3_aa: CASSLFMNTEAFF; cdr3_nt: TGCGCCAGCAGCTTGTTTATGAACACTGAAGCTTTCTTT
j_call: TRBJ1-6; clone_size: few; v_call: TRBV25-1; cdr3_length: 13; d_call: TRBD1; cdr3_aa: CASSDRGLSPLHF; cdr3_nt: TGTGCCAGCAGCGACAGGGGACTTTCACCCCTCCACTTT
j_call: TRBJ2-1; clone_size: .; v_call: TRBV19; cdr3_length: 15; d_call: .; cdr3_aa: CASSILQGSGGEQFF; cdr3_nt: TGTGCCAGTAGTATCCTGCAGGGGAGCGGCGGTGAGCAGTTCTTC
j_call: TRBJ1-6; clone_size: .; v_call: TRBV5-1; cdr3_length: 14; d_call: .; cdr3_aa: CASSLDAGYSPLHF; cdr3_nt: TGCGCCAGCAGCTTGGATGCAGGCTATTCACCCCTCCACTTT
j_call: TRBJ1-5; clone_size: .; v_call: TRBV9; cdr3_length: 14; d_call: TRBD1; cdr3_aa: CASSEGTGAQPQHF; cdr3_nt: TGTGCCAGCAGCGAGGGGACAGGGGCCCAGCCCCAGCATTTT
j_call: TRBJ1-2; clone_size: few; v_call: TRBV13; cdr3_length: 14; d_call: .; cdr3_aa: CASSTRRENYGYTF; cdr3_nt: TGTGCCAGCAGCACACGCCGGGAGAACTATGGCTACACCTTC
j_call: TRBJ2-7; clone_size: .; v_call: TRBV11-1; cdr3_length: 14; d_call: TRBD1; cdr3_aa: CASSTQGARYEQYF; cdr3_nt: TGTGCCAGCAGTACACAGGGGGCGCGGTACGAGCAGTACTTC
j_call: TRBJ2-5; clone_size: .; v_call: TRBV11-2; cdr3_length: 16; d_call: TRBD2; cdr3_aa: CASSGRLGGFQETQYF; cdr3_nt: TGTGCCAGCAGCGGAAGGTTGGGGGGGTTCCAAGAGACCCAGTACTTC
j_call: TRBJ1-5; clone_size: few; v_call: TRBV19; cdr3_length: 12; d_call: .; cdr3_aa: CASKRANQPQHF; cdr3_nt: TGTGCCAGTAAGAGGGCCAATCAGCCCCAGCATTTT
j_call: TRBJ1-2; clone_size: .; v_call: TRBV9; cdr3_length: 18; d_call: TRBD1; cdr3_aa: CASSGRRDRPDALYGYTF; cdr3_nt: TGTGCCAGCAGCGGCCGCCGGGACAGGCCGGACGCGCTCTATGGCTACACCTTC
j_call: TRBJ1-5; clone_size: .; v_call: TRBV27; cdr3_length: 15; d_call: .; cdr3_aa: CASSSRQASNQPQHF; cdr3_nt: TGTGCCAGCAGTTCAAGACAGGCTAGCAATCAGCCCCAGCATTTT
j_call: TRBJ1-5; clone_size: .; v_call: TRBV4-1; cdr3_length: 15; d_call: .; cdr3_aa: CASSQDVSEGSAQHF; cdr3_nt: TGCGCCAGCAGCCAAGATGTGTCGGAGGGATCAGCCCAGCATTTT
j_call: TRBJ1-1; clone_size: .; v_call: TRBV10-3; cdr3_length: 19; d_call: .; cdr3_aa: CAISEFARLLGTTNTEAFF; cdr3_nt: TGTGCCATCAGTGAGTTTGCTAGGCTGTTGGGGACAACGAACACTGAAGCTTTCTTT